This TCR beta chain was sequenced in a study of early T cells in non-severe SARS-CoV-2 infection (TCRdb year 2021). Notes on the research overall: Because TCR sequencing was done on bulk RNA from unsorted whole blood, the alpha and beta chains could not be paired.

Set within a cohort of healthcare workers in London, UK, this nested case-control study involved weekly PCR testing of nasopharyngeal swabs along with blood sampling. Between 23 and 31 March 2020, the week of the UK lockdown, healthcare workers were enrolled and then followed up weekly for as long as 16 weeks. From the cysteine up to the phenylalanine, the CDR3 has a length of 13 residues. Only the CDR3 region is kept as DNA, spanning 39 bases read in frame from base 1. CDR1 SGHNT and CDR2 YENEEA were looked up in the germline V gene. V loses 6 bases, J loses 1 base, and the germline ends lie 9 bases apart. The paper's findings and limits, for the study overall: VDJdb matching was skewed toward anti-spike CD8 responses and likely underestimated virus-specific expansions, missing private and CD4 specificities.

The library came from 5' RACE. The sample was run on a NextSeq 500. In the TCR library protocol, unique molecular identifiers were attached to individual cDNA molecules to correct for PCR bias and sequencing error. TCR alpha and beta chains were both sequenced, and the abundances of alpha and beta sequences in each sample were closely correlated with each other. Processing in the source paper ran as follows. V gene, J gene and CDR3 annotation of TCR sequences was performed with Decombinator V4. Expanded TCRs were defined as changing significantly between any two time points under a Poisson model with p below 0.0001. Abundances of TCRs were expressed as counts per million after normalisation to the total number of TCRs sequenced in each sample. TRAV1-2 paired with TRAJ12, TRAJ20 or TRAJ33 defined MAIT TCRs, while TRAV10 paired with TRAJ18 defined iNKT TCRs. VDJdb, accessed on 1 November 2021, was searched for TCRs annotated for CMV, EBV and SARS-CoV-2, and TCRs annotated for more than one antigen were excluded. TCRdb trimmed the raw reads at Q25, called clones with MiXCR and kept productive beta chains. Rows with a matching CDR3 protein are joined into one entry that keeps the most common DNA and genes. The V and J calls and clone size are TCRdb's, not the authors'. This sample comprises over 45,000 distinct CDR3 sequences, around 6% of them detected only once. About 5% of the sample is in the top ten clones.

This clonotype was detected many times. Its target antigen remains unknown. No much larger clonotype is one base removed from it; base qualities were not supplied. Sequencing input: whole blood. The sequence joins TRBV11-3 to TRBJ1-1; tentative D gene TRBD1, with 5 bases matching. This receptor was taken from an adult who was a healthcare worker with PCR-confirmed SARS-CoV-2 infection or an uninfected control (not recorded which). DNA sequence: TGTGCCAGCAGTCGCACAGGGAACACTGAAGCTTTCTTT. This translates into CASSRTGNTEAFF.